The T cell receptor (beta chain) described here comes from a study of T cells of healthy individuals. Germline V gene lookup returns CDR1 SEHNR and CDR2 FQNEAQ (reference sequence). This CDR3 has 17 residues. V was pared by 5 bases and J by 1 base, with 17 bases between. TCRdb recomputed calls from the 5' RACE reads with MiXCR, one row per CDR3 protein. The repertoire holds around 100,000 distinct CDR3 sequences, with 17% as singletons. The chain links TRBV7-9 to TRBJ2-2; weak D call: TRBD1 (5 bases). This receptor was obtained from a human donor in good health. DNA for the CDR3: TGTGCCAGCAGCCCTATGCCCGACAGAAAGAACACCGGGGAGCTGTTTTTT. This codes for CASSPMPDRKNTGELFF.